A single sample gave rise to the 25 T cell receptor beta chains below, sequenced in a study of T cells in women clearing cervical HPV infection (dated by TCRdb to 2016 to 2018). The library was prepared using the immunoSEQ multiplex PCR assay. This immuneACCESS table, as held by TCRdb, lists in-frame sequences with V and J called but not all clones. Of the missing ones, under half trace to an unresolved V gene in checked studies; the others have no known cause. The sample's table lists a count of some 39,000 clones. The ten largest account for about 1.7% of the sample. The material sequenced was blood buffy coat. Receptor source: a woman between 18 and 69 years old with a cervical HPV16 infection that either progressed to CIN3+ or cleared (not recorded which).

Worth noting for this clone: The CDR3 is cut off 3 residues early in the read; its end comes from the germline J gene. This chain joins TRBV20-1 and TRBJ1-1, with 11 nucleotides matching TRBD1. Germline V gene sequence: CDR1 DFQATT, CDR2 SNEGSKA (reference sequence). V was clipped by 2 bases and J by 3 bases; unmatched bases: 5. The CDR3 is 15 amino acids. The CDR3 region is CSARSEGQGDTEAFF. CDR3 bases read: TGCAGTGCTAGATCAGAGGGACAGGGGGACACTGAA.

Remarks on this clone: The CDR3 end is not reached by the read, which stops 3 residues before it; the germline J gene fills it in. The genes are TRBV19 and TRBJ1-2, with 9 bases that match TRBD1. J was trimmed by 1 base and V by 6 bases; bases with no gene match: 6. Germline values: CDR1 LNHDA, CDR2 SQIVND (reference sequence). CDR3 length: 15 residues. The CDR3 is CASSGTGTLNYGYTF. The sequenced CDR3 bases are TGTGCCAGTAGCGGGACAGGGACCCTTAACTATGGC.

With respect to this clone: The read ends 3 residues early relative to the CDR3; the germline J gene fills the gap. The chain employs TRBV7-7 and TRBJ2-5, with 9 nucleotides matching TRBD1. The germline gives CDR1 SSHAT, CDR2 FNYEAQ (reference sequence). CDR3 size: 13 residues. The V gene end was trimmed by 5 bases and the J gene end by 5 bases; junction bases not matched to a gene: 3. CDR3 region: CASSAQGAETQYF. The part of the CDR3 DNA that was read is TGTGCCAGCAGCGCACAGGGGGCGGAGACC.

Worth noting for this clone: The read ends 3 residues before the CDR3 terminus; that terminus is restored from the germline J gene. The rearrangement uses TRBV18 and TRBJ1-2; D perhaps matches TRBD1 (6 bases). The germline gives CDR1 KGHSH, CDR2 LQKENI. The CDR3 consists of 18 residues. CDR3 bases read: TGTGCCAGCTCACCTCTGACTAGCGGGGGGGCCTCCTACAATGAC. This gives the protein CASSPLTSGGASYND. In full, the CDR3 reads CASSPLTSGGASYNDYTF.

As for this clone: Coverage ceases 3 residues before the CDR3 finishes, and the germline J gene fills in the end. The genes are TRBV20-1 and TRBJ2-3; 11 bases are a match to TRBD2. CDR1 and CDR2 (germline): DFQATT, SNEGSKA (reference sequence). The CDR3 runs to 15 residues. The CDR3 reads CSAARLAGRQETQYF. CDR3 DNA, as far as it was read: TGCAGTGCTGCCCGACTAGCGGGGAGACAAGAGACG.

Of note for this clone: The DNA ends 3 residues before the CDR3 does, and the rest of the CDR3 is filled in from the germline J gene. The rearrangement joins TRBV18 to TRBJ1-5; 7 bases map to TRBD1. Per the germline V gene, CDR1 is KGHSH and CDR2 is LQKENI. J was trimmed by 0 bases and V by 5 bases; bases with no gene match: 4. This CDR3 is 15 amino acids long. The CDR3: CASSGTANSNQPQHF. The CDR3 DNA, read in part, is TGTGCCAGCTCAGGGACAGCGAATAGCAATCAGCCC.

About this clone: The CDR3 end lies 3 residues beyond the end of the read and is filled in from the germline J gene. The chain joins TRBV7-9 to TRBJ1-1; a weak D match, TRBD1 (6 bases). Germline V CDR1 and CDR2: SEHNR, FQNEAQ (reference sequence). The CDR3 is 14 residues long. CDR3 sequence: CASSATGQGRVAFF. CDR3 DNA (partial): TGTGCCAGCAGCGCTACAGGGCAGGGTCGTGTA.

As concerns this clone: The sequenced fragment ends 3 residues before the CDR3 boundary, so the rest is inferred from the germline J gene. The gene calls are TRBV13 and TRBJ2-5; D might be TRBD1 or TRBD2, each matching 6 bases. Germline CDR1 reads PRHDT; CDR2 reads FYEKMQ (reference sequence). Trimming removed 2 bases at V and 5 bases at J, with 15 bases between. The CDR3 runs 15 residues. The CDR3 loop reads CASSLRGHGRETQYF. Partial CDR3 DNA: TGTGCCAGCAGCTTAAGGGGACATGGGAGGGAGACC.

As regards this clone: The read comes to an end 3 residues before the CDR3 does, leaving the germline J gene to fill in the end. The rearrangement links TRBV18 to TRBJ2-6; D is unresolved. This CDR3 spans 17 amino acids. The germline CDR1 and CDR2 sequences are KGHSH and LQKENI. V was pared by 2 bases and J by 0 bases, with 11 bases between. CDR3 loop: CASSPELGYSGANVLTF. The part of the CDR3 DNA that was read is TGTGCCAGCTCACCAGAGCTAGGATACTCTGGGGCCAACGTC.

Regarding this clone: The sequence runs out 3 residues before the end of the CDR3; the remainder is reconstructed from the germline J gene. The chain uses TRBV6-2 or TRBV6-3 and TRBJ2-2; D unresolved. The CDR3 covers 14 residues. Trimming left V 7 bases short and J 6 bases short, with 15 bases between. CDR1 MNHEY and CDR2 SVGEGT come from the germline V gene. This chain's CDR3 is CASTQQKGSGELFF. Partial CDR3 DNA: TGTGCCAGCACCCAGCAGAAAGGGTCCGGGGAG.

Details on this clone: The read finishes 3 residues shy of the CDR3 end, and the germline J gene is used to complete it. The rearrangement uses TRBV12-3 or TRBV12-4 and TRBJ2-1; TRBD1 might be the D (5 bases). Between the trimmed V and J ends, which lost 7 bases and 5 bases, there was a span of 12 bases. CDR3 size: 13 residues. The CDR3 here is CASNLGPDNEQFF. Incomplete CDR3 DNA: TGTGCCAGCAATTTGGGGCCGGACAATGAG.

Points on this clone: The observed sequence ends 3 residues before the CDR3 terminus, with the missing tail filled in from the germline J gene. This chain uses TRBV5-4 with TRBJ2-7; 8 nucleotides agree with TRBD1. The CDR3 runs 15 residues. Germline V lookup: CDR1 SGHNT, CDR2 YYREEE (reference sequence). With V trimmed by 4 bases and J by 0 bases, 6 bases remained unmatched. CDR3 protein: CASSQRQGLSYEQYF. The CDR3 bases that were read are TGTGCCAGCAGCCAAAGACAGGGGCTCTCCTACGAG.

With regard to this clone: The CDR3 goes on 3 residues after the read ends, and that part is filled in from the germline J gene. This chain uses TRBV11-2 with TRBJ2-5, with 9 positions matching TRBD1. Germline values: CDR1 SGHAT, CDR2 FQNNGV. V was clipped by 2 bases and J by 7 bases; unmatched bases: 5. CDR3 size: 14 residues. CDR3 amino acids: CASSLMGQGGTQYF. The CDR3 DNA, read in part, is TGTGCCAGCAGCTTAATGGGACAGGGAGGGACC.

Partial CDR3 DNA: TGTGCCAGCAGCCATCGGAGGGGTGACGAGACC. Its protein product is CASSHRRGDET. The whole CDR3 sequence reads CASSHRRGDETQYF. The chain combines TRBV7-8 with TRBJ2-5; a possible D gene is TRBD2 (6 bases). The sequenced fragment ends 3 residues before the CDR3 boundary, so the rest is inferred from the germline J gene. The CDR3 is made up of 14 amino acids. The germline gives CDR1 SGHVS, CDR2 FQNEAQ. The V gene lost 5 bases and the J gene lost 5 bases, with 15 bases spanning the gap.

The covered CDR3 bases are TGCGCCAGCAGCTTGAACTCGGACAGGGGATCACCC. Residues: CASSLNSDRGSP. The whole CDR3 region reads CASSLNSDRGSPLHF. The chain uses TRBV5-1 and TRBJ1-6; 9 bases match TRBD1. The read comes to an end 3 residues before the CDR3 does, leaving the germline J gene to fill in the end. The V segment lost 1 base and the J segment 10 bases; nucleotides outside the gene matches: 6. CDR3 length equals 15 residues. CDR1 and CDR2 from the germline V gene are SGHRS and YFSETQ.

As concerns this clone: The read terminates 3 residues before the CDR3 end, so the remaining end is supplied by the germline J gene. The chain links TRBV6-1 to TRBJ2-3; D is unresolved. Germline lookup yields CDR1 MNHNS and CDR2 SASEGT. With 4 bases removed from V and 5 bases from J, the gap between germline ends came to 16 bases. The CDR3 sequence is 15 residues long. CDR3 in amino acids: CASSAAAPLRDTQYF. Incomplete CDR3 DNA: TGTGCCAGCAGTGCGGCGGCCCCACTGAGAGATACG.

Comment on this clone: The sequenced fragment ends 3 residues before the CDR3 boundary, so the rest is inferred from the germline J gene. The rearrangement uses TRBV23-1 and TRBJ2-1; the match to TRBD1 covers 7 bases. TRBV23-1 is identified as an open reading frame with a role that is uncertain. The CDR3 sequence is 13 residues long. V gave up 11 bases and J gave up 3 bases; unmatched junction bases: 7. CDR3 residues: CAAIDRDYNEQFF. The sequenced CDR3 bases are TGCGCCGCAATAGACAGGGACTACAATGAG.

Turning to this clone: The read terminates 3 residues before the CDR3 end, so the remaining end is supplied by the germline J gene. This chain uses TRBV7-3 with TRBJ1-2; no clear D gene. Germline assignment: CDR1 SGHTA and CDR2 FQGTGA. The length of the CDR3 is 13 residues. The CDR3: CASSPEPGATYTF. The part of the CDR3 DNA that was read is TGTGCCAGCAGCCCCGAACCGGGTGCGACC.

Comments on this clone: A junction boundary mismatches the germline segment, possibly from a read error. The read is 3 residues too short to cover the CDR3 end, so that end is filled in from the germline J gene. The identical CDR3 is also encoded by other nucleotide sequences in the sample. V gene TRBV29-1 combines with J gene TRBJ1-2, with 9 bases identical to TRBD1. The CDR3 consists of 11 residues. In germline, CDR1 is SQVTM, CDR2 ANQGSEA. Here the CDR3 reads CSVGTGDGYTF. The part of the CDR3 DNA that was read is TGCAGCGTTGGGACAGGGGATGGA.

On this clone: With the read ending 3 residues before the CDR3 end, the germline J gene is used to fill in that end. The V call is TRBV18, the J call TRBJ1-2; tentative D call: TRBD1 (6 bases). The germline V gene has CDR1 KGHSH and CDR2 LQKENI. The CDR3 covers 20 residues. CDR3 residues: CASSLEKTAVLAGASDTYTF. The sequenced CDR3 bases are TGTGCCAGCTCACTAGAGAAGACAGCCGTACTAGCGGGGGCCTCAGATACC.

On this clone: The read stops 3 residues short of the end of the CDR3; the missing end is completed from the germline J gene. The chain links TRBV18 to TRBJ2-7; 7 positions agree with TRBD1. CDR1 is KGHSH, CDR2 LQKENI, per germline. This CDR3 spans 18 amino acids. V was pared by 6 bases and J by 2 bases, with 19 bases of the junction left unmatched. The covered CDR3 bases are TGTGCCAGCTCCCGAATGACAGGGATGAGGTTAGGGGCCTACGAG. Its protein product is CASSRMTGMRLGAYE. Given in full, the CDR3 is CASSRMTGMRLGAYEQYF.

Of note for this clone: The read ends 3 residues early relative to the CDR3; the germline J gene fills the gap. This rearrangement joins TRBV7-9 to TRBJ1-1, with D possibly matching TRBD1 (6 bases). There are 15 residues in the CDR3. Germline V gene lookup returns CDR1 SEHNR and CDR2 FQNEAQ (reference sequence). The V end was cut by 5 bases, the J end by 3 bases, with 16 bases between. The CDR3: CASSPGALRDTEAFF. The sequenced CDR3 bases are TGTGCCAGCAGCCCAGGGGCCTTGAGGGACACTGAA. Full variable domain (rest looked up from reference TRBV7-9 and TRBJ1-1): DTGVSQNPRHKITKRGQNVTFRCDPISEHNRLYWYRQTLGQGPEFLTYFQNEAQLEKSRLLSDRFSAERPKGSFSTLEIQRTEQGDSAMYLCASSPGALRDTEAFFGQGTRLTVV.

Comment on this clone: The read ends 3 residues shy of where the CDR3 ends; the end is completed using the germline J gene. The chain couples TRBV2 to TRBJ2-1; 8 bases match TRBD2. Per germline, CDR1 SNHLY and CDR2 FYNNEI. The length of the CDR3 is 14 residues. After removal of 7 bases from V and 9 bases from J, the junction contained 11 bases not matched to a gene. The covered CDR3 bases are TGTGCCAGCAACGGGGGGGCTACTCGCGGTGAG. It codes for CASNGGATRGE. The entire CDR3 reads CASNGGATRGEQFF.

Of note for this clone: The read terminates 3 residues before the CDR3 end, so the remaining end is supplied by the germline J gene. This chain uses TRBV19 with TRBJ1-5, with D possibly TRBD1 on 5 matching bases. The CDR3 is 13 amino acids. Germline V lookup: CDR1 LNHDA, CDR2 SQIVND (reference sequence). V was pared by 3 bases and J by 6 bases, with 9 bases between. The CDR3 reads CASSMGGLQPQHF. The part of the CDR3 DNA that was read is TGTGCCAGTAGTATGGGGGGACTTCAGCCC.

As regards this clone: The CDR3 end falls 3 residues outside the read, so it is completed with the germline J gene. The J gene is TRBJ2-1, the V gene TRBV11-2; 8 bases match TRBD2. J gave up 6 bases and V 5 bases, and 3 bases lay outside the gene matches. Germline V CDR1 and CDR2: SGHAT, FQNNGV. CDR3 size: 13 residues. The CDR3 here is CASSQLAANEQFF. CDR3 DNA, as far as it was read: TGTGCCAGCAGCCAACTAGCGGCCAATGAG.